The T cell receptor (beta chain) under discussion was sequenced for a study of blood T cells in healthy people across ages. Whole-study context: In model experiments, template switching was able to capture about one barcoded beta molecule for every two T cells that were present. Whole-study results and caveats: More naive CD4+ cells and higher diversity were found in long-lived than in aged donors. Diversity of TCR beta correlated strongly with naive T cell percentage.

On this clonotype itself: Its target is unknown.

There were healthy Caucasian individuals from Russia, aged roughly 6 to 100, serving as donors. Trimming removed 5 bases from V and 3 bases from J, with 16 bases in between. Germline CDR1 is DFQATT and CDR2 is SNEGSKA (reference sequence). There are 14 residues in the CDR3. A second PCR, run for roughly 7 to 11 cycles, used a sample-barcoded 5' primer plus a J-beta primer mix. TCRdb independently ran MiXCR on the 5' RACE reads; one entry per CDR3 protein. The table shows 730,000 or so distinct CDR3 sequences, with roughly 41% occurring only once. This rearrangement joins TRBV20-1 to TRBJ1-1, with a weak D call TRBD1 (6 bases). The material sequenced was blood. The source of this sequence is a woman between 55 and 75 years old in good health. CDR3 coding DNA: TGCAGTGCTCGGGTCGGGGGGCCGGACACTGAAGCTTTCTTT. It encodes CSARVGGPDTEAFF.